The clone carrying this TCR beta chain was counted once. This sample is drawn from a study of blood T cell repertoires in COVID-19. CDR3 length: 13 residues. The V and J ends lost 5 bases and 6 bases respectively, with 13 bases between them. Generated by immunoSEQ multiplex PCR, the TCRdb table keeps only in-frame clones and is missing some. Of around 130,000 clones in the sample, under 85% were seen once. The origin of this receptor is a man aged 25 to 40 who had recovered from COVID-19. The chain carries TRBV12-3 or TRBV12-4 and TRBJ1-1; a possible D gene is TRBD1 (6 bases). Source material: PBMCs or T cells enriched from blood (not recorded which). CDR3 sequence: CASSPQGWAEAFF. CDR3 nucleotide sequence: TGTGCCAGCAGTCCGCAGGGGTGGGCTGAAGCTTTCTTT.